This note documents a single T cell receptor (beta chain) sequence. Its target is unknown. The sample originates from a study of shared clonotypes between healthy human individuals. Genomic DNA, for the unsorted samples, came from some 100 million PBMCs. At a deep level, the assay was run. The table came from immunoSEQ multiplex PCR; TCRdb's copy has only in-frame clones and leaves some out. The sample holds 490,000 or so clones, roughly 85% seen once. Study-wide points: The study sampled only blood, and tissue repertoires likely differ. The low donor count limited represented genetic and exposure-history diversity.

This TCR was sampled from a middle-aged woman in good health. Some clones in this sample may be carry-over from other donors' samples. Material: PBMCs.

The CDR3 region is CASSLTGSNEQFF. The CDR3 bases are TGTGCCAGCAGCTTGACCGGGAGTAATGAGCAGTTCTTC. The genes are TRBV5-4 and TRBJ2-1, with D tentatively TRBD2 (6 bases). CDR3 size: 13 residues. CDR1 and CDR2 (germline): SGHNT, YYREEE (reference sequence). Trimming shortened V by 1 base and J by 7 bases, and 9 bases separated the two germline ends.